The 18 T cell receptor beta chains listed next were all sequenced from one sample in a study of cytomegalovirus exposure and HLA in healthy donors. Primers for the PCR totalled 60 Vbeta and 13 Jbeta. Generated by immunoSEQ multiplex PCR, the TCRdb table keeps only in-frame clones and is missing some. The table has 150,000 to 200,000 clones, roughly three quarters seen once. Sequences were obtained from PBMCs. These receptors were obtained from a woman in her forties or fifties in good health and CMV-seronegative.

J is TRBJ2-6 and V is TRBV28, with 7 bases identical to TRBD1. Germline V lookup: CDR1 MDHEN, CDR2 SYDVKM. Trimming cost V 5 bases and J 3 bases; bases outside gene matches: 16. The CDR3 contains 19 residues. CDR3 sequence (DNA): TGTGCCAGCAGTCCTCCTAGACAGGGTCCCGTTAGTGGGGCCAACGTCCTGACTTTC. Its protein is CASSPPRQGPVSGANVLTF.

V is TRBV5-6 and J is TRBJ1-1, with 7 bases matching TRBD1. This CDR3 has 12 residues. After removal of 2 bases from V and 11 bases from J, the junction contained 6 bases not matched to a gene. Germline V gene data show CDR1 as SGHDT and CDR2 as YYEEEE. In DNA form, the CDR3 reads TGTGCCAGCAGCTTCCACAGGGGATGGGCTTTCTTT. Its translation is CASSFHRGWAFF. The full variable domain, rest sourced from reference TRBV5-6 and TRBJ1-1, is DAGVTQSPTHLIKTRGQQVTLRCSPKSGHDTVSWYQQALGQGPQFIFQYYEEEERQRGNFPDRFSGHQFPNYSSELNVNALLLGDSALYLCASSFHRGWAFFGQGTRLTVV.

The V and J genes are TRBV29-1 and TRBJ2-2; 7 bases agree with TRBD1. The CDR3 is made up of 16 amino acids. J gave up 1 base and V 7 bases, and 12 bases lay outside the gene matches. Germline V gene data show CDR1 as SQVTM and CDR2 as ANQGSEA. This CDR3 is CSAALTGTVNTGELFF. The CDR3 DNA sequence: TGCAGCGCGGCTCTTACCGGGACAGTGAACACCGGGGAGCTGTTTTTT.

The V gene is TRBV5-1, the J gene TRBJ1-1; 7 nucleotides align to TRBD1. The CDR3 is 14 residues long. Germline V gives CDR1 SGHRS, CDR2 YFSETQ. V shed 4 bases and J 1 base; nucleotides not matched to a gene: 4. CDR3 DNA: TGCGCCAGCAGCACAGGGACAGCGAACACTGAAGCTTTCTTT. Protein sequence: CASSTGTANTEAFF. Variable domain in full (rest from reference TRBV5-1 and TRBJ1-1): KAGVTQTPRYLIKTRGQQVTLSCSPISGHRSVSWYQQTPGQGLQFLFEYFSETQRNKGNFPGRFSGRQFSNSRSEMNVSTLELGDSALYLCASSTGTANTEAFFGQGTRLTVV.

The chain joins TRBV5-4 to TRBJ1-2, with D uncertain. V lost 4 bases, J lost 6 bases, and 25 bases lay in between. This CDR3 has 17 amino acids. CDR1 is SGHNT and CDR2 is YYREEE in the germline V gene (reference sequence). CDR3 coding DNA: TGTGCCAGCAGCACTGCGGGCCTCGCGCGCCTAAGGGATGGCTACACCTTC. It codes for CASSTAGLARLRDGYTF.

This clone was counted a few times. CDR3 DNA sequence: TGCGCCAGCAGCACGAGGGCGAGCACTGAAGCTTTCTTT. Translating gives CASSTRASTEAFF. The chain employs TRBV4-3 and TRBJ1-1; unclear D gene. Trimming removed 5 bases from V and 4 bases from J, with 11 bases in between. Germline V gene data show CDR1 as LGHNA and CDR2 as YSLEER. This CDR3 is 13 amino acids long.

V is TRBV7-6 and J is TRBJ2-2, with D maybe TRBD2 (7 bases). Germline CDR1 SGHVS, CDR2 FNYEAQ. The length of the CDR3 is 17 residues. Trimming took 1 base from V and 5 from J, leaving 17 bases between them. CDR3 protein: CASSLGRGPAATGELFF. The CDR3 coding sequence is TGTGCCAGCAGCTTAGGGCGGGGGCCGGCCGCAACCGGGGAGCTGTTTTTT.

V is TRBV27 and J is TRBJ1-6, with D perhaps TRBD1 (6 bases). V was clipped by 6 bases and J by 7 bases, with 13 bases between them. Germline CDR1 is MNHEY and CDR2 is SMNVEV (reference sequence). This CDR3 spans 14 amino acids. DNA of the CDR3: TGTGCCAGCAGGGGACAAGGTAGAAATTCACCCCTCCACTTT. This codes for CASRGQGRNSPLHF.

V and J are TRBV10-3 and TRBJ2-7, with D possibly matching TRBD1 (5 bases). The V end was cut by 8 bases, the J end by 3 bases, with 8 bases between. The length of the CDR3 is 11 residues. Looked up from germline, CDR1 is ENHRY and CDR2 is SYGVKD. This chain's CDR3 is CAIGQGYEQYF. DNA for the CDR3: TGTGCCATCGGGCAGGGCTACGAGCAGTACTTC.

The chain couples TRBV29-1 to TRBJ1-5, with D hard to call. CDR1 is SQVTM, CDR2 ANQGSEA, per germline. This CDR3 region has 13 residues. Trimming left V 3 bases short and J 7 bases short, with 13 bases between. The CDR3 sequence: CSVEPQSGQPQHF. The CDR3 DNA is TGCAGCGTTGAGCCCCAGTCCGGGCAGCCCCAGCATTTT.

The chain recombines TRBV4-3 with TRBJ2-2; no clear D gene. V was trimmed by 2 bases and J by 0 bases, leaving 13 bases between them. The CDR3 loop spans 17 amino acids. Per the germline V gene, CDR1 is LGHNA and CDR2 is YSLEER. CDR3 sequence: CASSQLNSPPNTGELFF. CDR3 DNA sequence: TGCGCCAGCAGCCAATTGAACAGCCCTCCGAACACCGGGGAGCTGTTTTTT.

This clone occurred once. The chain couples TRBV20-1 to TRBJ1-1, with D unresolved. Per germline, CDR1 DFQATT and CDR2 SNEGSKA (reference sequence). Trimming pared 3 bases from V and 8 bases from J, leaving 10 bases between. The CDR3 extends over 11 amino acids. Here the CDR3 DNA reads TGCAGTGCTAGCATACGGGAGGAAGCTTTCTTT. It codes for CSASIREEAFF.

The chain recombines TRBV29-1 with TRBJ2-3; D gene ambiguous. The CDR3 runs 11 residues. Germline-derived CDR1 and CDR2 are SQVTM and ANQGSEA. V shed 7 bases and J shed 7 bases, with 12 bases lying between them. The DNA of the CDR3 is TGCAGCGCCGGTTCAATACATACGCAGTATTTT. Protein: CSAGSIHTQYF.

The chain has TRBV7-3 and TRBJ2-5; the D gene is possibly TRBD2 (7 bases). The CDR3 sequence is 16 residues long. V dropped 4 bases and J dropped 0 bases, with 15 bases sitting between them. Per the germline V gene, CDR1 is SGHTA and CDR2 is FQGTGA. The CDR3 DNA reads TGTGCCAGCAGCTCCCGGGGGGCGGAGTACCAAGAGACCCAGTACTTC. As protein: CASSSRGAEYQETQYF.

The chain is built from TRBV28 and TRBJ2-2, with TRBD2 identical over 8 bases. The V and J ends lost 6 bases and 1 base, in that order; junction bases with no gene match: 7. Germline values: CDR1 MDHEN, CDR2 SYDVKM. This CDR3 region has 16 residues. CDR3 in DNA: TGTGCCAGCAGGCCTCAGCGGGAGAGGAACACCGGGGAGCTGTTTTTT. Translating gives CASRPQRERNTGELFF.

This clone was observed a handful of times. The rearrangement links TRBV23-1 to TRBJ2-7; 7 bases map to TRBD2. TRBV23-1 is annotated as an ORF whose role is uncertain. After removal of 6 bases from V and 2 bases from J, the junction contained 7 bases not matched to a gene. This CDR3 region has 14 residues. The DNA of the CDR3 is TGCGCCAGCAGCGGGGGGTTGCTCGCCTACGAGCAGTACTTC. The encoded protein is CASSGGLLAYEQYF.

V is TRBV5-6 and J is TRBJ1-1, with D possibly TRBD1 on 6 matching bases. The V gene lost 2 bases and the J gene lost 1 base, with 18 bases spanning the gap. CDR3 size: 17 residues. Germline-derived CDR1 and CDR2 are SGHDT and YYEEEE. In DNA, the CDR3 is TGTGCCAGCAGCTTCTTAAAAAGGGGGAGGGGGAACACTGAAGCTTTCTTT. Translation: CASSFLKRGRGNTEAFF.

The chain couples TRBV5-1 to TRBJ1-1; a possible D gene is TRBD1 (5 bases). The germline CDR1 and CDR2 sequences are SGHRS and YFSETQ. V was pared by 0 bases and J by 1 base, with 7 bases between. The CDR3 consists of 14 residues. The CDR3 DNA is TGCGCCAGCAGCTTGGGAGACAGGAACACTGAAGCTTTCTTT. Amino acid sequence: CASSLGDRNTEAFF.